The clone carrying this TCR beta chain was counted ten times or more. The donors were all healthy and Caucasian. This sample was included in a study of identical twins. This CDR3 has 11 residues. Germline V gene sequence: CDR1 SGHVS, CDR2 FQNEAQ. Trimming pared 5 bases from V and 8 bases from J, leaving 7 bases between. Each CDR3 protein gets one entry after TCRdb re-called the 5' RACE reads with MiXCR. The top ten clones hold 7% to 10% of a sample with around 140,000 distinct CDR3 sequences, approximately 4% of them seen once. The chain employs TRBV7-8 and TRBJ2-1; the D is unclear. Sequencing was carried out using memory T cells sorted from blood. The receptor was derived from a young man in good health. CDR3 amino acids: CASSDRYEQFF. The CDR3 DNA reads as TGTGCCAGCAGCGATCGTTATGAGCAGTTCTTC.